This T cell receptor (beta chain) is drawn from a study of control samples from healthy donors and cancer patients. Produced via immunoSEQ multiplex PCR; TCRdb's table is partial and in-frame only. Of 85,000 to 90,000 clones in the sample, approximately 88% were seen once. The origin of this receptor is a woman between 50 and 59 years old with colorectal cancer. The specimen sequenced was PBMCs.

CDR3 loop: CATEPRQGTNSPLHF. For the CDR3, the DNA is TGTGCCACGGAACCTAGACAGGGTACGAATTCACCCCTCCACTTT. The chain has TRBV10-3 and TRBJ1-6, with TRBD1 matching 7 bases. Germline V CDR1 and CDR2: ENHRY, SYGVKD. This CDR3 has 15 residues. The V and J ends lost 10 bases and 7 bases, in that order; junction bases with no gene match: 13.